One and the same sample provided the 28 T cell receptor beta chains below, sequenced in a study of neurological immune-mediated disorders. TCRdb recomputed calls from the 5' RACE reads with MiXCR, one row per CDR3 protein. The data contain about 79,000 distinct CDR3 sequences, over 12% of them singletons. Sequencing was performed on PBMCs. The source of these receptors is a woman between 50 and 59 years old in good health.

For this clonotype: This sequence may be a read error, since a much larger clone differs from it by one base. The CDR3 protein is CANSFGEGGNQPQHF. CDR3 coding DNA: TGCGCCAACAGCTTCGGGGAAGGGGGCAATCAGCCCCAGCATTTT. This chain connects TRBV5-1 to TRBJ1-5; maybe TRBD1 (5 bases). Looked up from germline, CDR1 is SGHRS and CDR2 is YFSETQ. This CDR3 spans 15 amino acids.

This clonotype showed up many times. The J gene is TRBJ1-2, the V gene TRBV20-1; 8 bases agree with TRBD1. Germline CDR1 reads DFQATT; CDR2 reads SNEGSKA (reference sequence). The ends lost 7 bases at V and 4 bases at J; junction bases unmatched: 8. This CDR3 spans 13 amino acids. CDR3 loop: CSGSDRAGYGYTF. The CDR3 nucleotides read TGCAGTGGTTCGGACAGGGCCGGCTATGGCTACACCTTC.

In its sample, this clonotype was seen many times. The chain's CDR3 is CSAIDVRGLYSNQPQHF. The CDR3, as DNA: TGCAGTGCTATTGATGTCAGGGGTCTTTATAGCAATCAGCCCCAGCATTTT. The chain uses TRBV20-1 and TRBJ1-5; the D gene is possibly TRBD1 (6 bases). This CDR3 is 17 amino acids long. Per germline, CDR1 DFQATT and CDR2 SNEGSKA (reference sequence). Trimming took 4 bases from V and 0 from J, leaving 19 bases between them.

The sample holds a few counts of this clonotype. V gene TRBV18 combines with J gene TRBJ2-5, with TRBD1 identical over 9 bases. With V trimmed by 6 bases and J by 5 bases, 10 bases remained unmatched. Germline V lookup: CDR1 KGHSH, CDR2 LQKENI. This CDR3 comprises 15 residues. CDR3 loop: CASSSGQGAYETQYF. DNA for the CDR3: TGTGCCAGCTCTTCGGGACAGGGCGCATATGAGACCCAGTACTTC.

This clonotype came up many times. This rearrangement joins TRBV20-1 to TRBJ2-1; 15 positions agree with TRBD2. There are 15 residues in the CDR3. The germline gives CDR1 DFQATT, CDR2 SNEGSKA (reference sequence). Trimming removed 6 bases from V and 7 bases from J; junction bases left unmatched: 7. DNA for the CDR3: TGCAGTGCGCTTGGACTAGCGGGGGGGGGAAATGAGCAGTTCTTC. Translated: CSALGLAGGGNEQFF.

This clonotype occurred many times. V usage is TRBV2 and J usage is TRBJ2-5, with 13 bases fitting TRBD2. The CDR3 is 15 amino acids. V was clipped by 6 bases and J by 3 bases; unmatched bases: 4. Germline V gene lookup returns CDR1 SNHLY and CDR2 FYNNEI. This CDR3 reads CASRRTSGGKETQYF. CDR3 DNA sequence: TGTGCCAGCAGACGGACTAGCGGGGGAAAAGAGACCCAGTACTTC.

This clonotype has ten or more counts. The gene calls are TRBV5-1 and TRBJ2-5; D is undetermined. The CDR3 consists of 13 residues. V gave up 6 bases and J gave up 2 bases, with 11 bases separating them. Germline CDR1 SGHRS, CDR2 YFSETQ. The CDR3 DNA sequence: TGCGCCAGCAAGCCAGCGCCTCAAGAGACCCAGTACTTC. Translating gives CASKPAPQETQYF.

The sample holds many counts of this clonotype. The J gene is TRBJ2-1, the V gene TRBV5-4; D is possibly TRBD1 or TRBD2 (5 bases each). Germline loops: CDR1 SGHNT, CDR2 YYREEE (reference sequence). This CDR3 contains 16 residues. The V end was cut by 4 bases, the J end by 5 bases, with 19 bases between. CDR3 in amino acids: CASSRGGAKVDNEQFF. In DNA form, the CDR3 reads TGTGCCAGCAGCCGGGGTGGGGCTAAGGTAGACAATGAGCAGTTCTTC. The full variable domain, its missing parts supplied by reference TRBV5-4 and TRBJ2-1, is ETGVTQSPTHLIKTRGQQVTLRCSSQSGHNTVSWYQQALGQGPQFIFQYYREEENGRGNFPPRFSGLQFPNYSSELNVNALELDDSALYLCASSRGGAKVDNEQFFGPGTRLTVL.

This clonotype showed up many times. The genes are TRBV29-1 and TRBJ2-3; a weak D match, TRBD2 (6 bases). CDR3 length equals 13 residues. Trimming took off 7 bases at V and 6 bases at J, with 17 bases between the two ends. The germline CDR1 and CDR2 sequences are SQVTM and ANQGSEA. CDR3 bases: TGCAGCGCCGGGACTCGGAGCGGGGATACGCAGTATTTT. This codes for CSAGTRSGDTQYF.

This clonotype was detected many times. The chain recombines TRBV7-2 with TRBJ2-6; 7 bases align to TRBD1. After removal of 1 base from V and 2 bases from J, the junction contained 8 bases not matched to a gene. The CDR3 is made up of 18 amino acids. CDR1 SGHTA and CDR2 FQGNSA come from the germline V gene. As DNA, the CDR3 is TGTGCCAGCAGCTTAGTTGGGCGACAGGGCACTGGGGCCAACGTCCTGACTTTC. Encoded protein: CASSLVGRQGTGANVLTF.

The chain recombines TRBV29-1 with TRBJ2-7; D call uncertain. The CDR3 totals 15 residues. From germline, CDR1 is SQVTM and CDR2 ANQGSEA. The V gene lost 4 bases and the J gene lost 2 bases, with 18 bases spanning the gap. As DNA, the CDR3 is TGCAGCGTTGTAATTAGGGCAGGAGATCCCTACGAGCAGTACTTC. Translating it yields CSVVIRAGDPYEQYF.

This clonotype was detected ten times or more. This CDR3 reads CASSGTSNNSPLHF. For the CDR3, the DNA is TGTGCCAGCAGTGGGACAAGCAATAATTCACCCCTCCACTTT. The chain combines TRBV2 with TRBJ1-6, with D possibly TRBD1 on 5 matching bases. The germline gives CDR1 SNHLY, CDR2 FYNNEI. The CDR3 loop spans 14 amino acids. The V end was cut by 4 bases, the J end by 5 bases, with 9 bases between.

This clonotype was seen repeatedly, ten times or more. The gene calls are TRBV5-1 and TRBJ2-5, with 8 bases identical to TRBD1. This CDR3 region has 14 residues. J gave up 3 bases and V 2 bases, and 3 bases lay outside the gene matches. CDR1 and CDR2 (germline): SGHRS, YFSETQ. Here the CDR3 DNA reads TGCGCCAGCAGCTTCGGGACAGGAGAAGAGACCCAGTACTTC. Amino acids: CASSFGTGEETQYF.

In this sample, this clonotype turned up many times. The chain employs TRBV28 and TRBJ2-1, with D possibly TRBD2 on 6 matching bases. The germline CDR1 and CDR2 sequences are MDHEN and SYDVKM. The germline V and J ends were trimmed by 3 bases and 8 bases, with 17 bases remaining between them. This CDR3 contains 15 residues. The CDR3 DNA follows: TGTGCCAGCAGTTTGGGCCAGGGAGGCTGGTATGAGCAGTTCTTC. This translates into CASSLGQGGWYEQFF. The full variable domain, rest sourced from reference TRBV28 and TRBJ2-1, is DVKVTQSSRYLVKRTGEKVFLECVQDMDHENMFWYRQDPGLGLRLIYFSYDVKMKEKGDIPEGYSVSREKKERFSLILESASTNQTSMYLCASSLGQGGWYEQFFGPGTRLTVL.

The sample holds many counts of this clonotype. The chain uses TRBV7-8 and TRBJ2-2, with 16 bases that match TRBD2. Germline values: CDR1 SGHVS, CDR2 FQNEAQ. Trimming took 4 bases from V and 0 from J; bases not matched to a gene: 2. The CDR3 runs 18 residues. As DNA, the CDR3 is TGTGCCAGCAGCTCCGGGACTAGCGGGGGGGCGAACACCGGGGAGCTGTTTTTT. Translating it yields CASSSGTSGGANTGELFF.

The rearrangement joins TRBV28 to TRBJ1-5, with TRBD1 identical over 12 bases. Germline-derived CDR1 and CDR2 are MDHEN and SYDVKM. V dropped 6 bases and J dropped 6; count of bases not matched to a gene: 6. This CDR3 is 15 amino acids long. CDR3 in amino acids: CASSPGTGGLQPQHF. In DNA, the CDR3 is TGTGCCAGCAGCCCCGGGACAGGGGGCCTTCAGCCCCAGCATTTT.

This clonotype was detected ten times or more. The chain carries TRBV5-1 and TRBJ2-1, with TRBD1 identical over 9 bases. The CDR3 is 16 amino acids. CDR1 and CDR2 from the germline V gene are SGHRS and YFSETQ. With 0 bases clipped from V and 8 bases from J, the junction kept 9 bases outside the gene matches. The CDR3 here is CASSLGEGQGYYEQFF. The CDR3 DNA sequence: TGCGCCAGCAGCTTGGGCGAGGGACAGGGTTATTATGAGCAGTTCTTC.

About this clonotype: One junction end disagrees with the germline gene, perhaps due to a read error. This chain joins TRBV5-1 and TRBJ2-2, with 9 positions matching TRBD2. The CDR3 has 16 amino acids. Germline V gene sequence: CDR1 SGHRS, CDR2 YFSETQ. In DNA form, the CDR3 reads TGCGCCATCAGCTTCTTGGCTAGCGGGAACACTGGGGAGCTGTTTTTT. This codes for CAISFLASGNTGELFF.

V gene TRBV24-1 combines with J gene TRBJ2-2; 10 positions match TRBD2. There are 18 residues in the CDR3. J lost 0 bases, V lost 3 bases, and 6 bases had no gene match. Per the germline V gene, CDR1 is KGHDR and CDR2 is SFDVKD. The CDR3 reads CATSDPGLAETNTGELFF. CDR3 nucleotide sequence: TGTGCCACCAGTGATCCTGGACTAGCGGAAACGAACACCGGGGAGCTGTTTTTT.

This clonotype was recorded at least ten times. The J gene is TRBJ1-1, the V gene TRBV20-1, with a weak D call TRBD1 (5 bases). V shed 1 base and J shed 1 base, with 13 bases lying between them. This CDR3 has 15 amino acids. CDR1 is DFQATT, CDR2 SNEGSKA, per germline (reference sequence). CDR3 amino acids: CSARAMGEGNTEAFF. In DNA form, the CDR3 reads TGCAGTGCTAGAGCGATGGGGGAGGGGAACACTGAAGCTTTCTTT.

This clonotype has a count of ten or more. V usage is TRBV7-2 and J usage is TRBJ1-2; D is unresolved. CDR3 size: 12 residues. Trimming cost V 3 bases and J 5 bases, with 7 bases left between them. In germline, CDR1 is SGHTA, CDR2 FQGNSA. CDR3 coding DNA: TGTGCCAGCAGCTTGACGGGGTATGGCTACACCTTC. Its translation is CASSLTGYGYTF.

A remark on this clonotype: A read error may account for a junction end that differs from germline. The chain couples TRBV4-2 to TRBJ2-7; 13 nucleotides match TRBD2. The J call may be faulty, since TRBJ2-1 better matches the DNA end. The germline V gene has CDR1 LGHNA and CDR2 YNFKEQ. The CDR3 sequence is 15 residues long. The chain's CDR3 is CSSSQWTSGSNEQFF. CDR3 coding DNA: TGTTCCAGCAGCCAATGGACTAGCGGGAGCAATGAGCAGTTCTTC.

This clonotype was seen many times. The V gene is TRBV20-1, the J gene TRBJ1-5; tentative D call: TRBD1 (5 bases). Looked up from germline, CDR1 is DFQATT and CDR2 is SNEGSKA (reference sequence). This CDR3 spans 13 amino acids. Trimming shortened V by 4 bases and J by 1 base, and 8 bases separated the two germline ends. CDR3 DNA: TGCAGTGCTACCACAGGCAGCAATCAGCCCCAGCATTTT. The encoded protein is CSATTGSNQPQHF.

The table lists this clonotype with many counts. The genes are TRBV15 and TRBJ2-1, with 10 bases fitting TRBD2. With V trimmed by 0 bases and J by 6 bases, 5 bases remained unmatched. In germline, CDR1 is LNHNV, CDR2 YYDKDF (reference sequence). CDR3 length: 16 amino acids. This CDR3 is CATSRDLLAGINEQFF. Written as DNA, the CDR3 is TGTGCCACCAGCAGAGATCTACTAGCGGGGATCAATGAGCAGTTCTTC.

This clonotype came up many times. The chain joins TRBV7-8 to TRBJ2-3; 7 nucleotides match TRBD2. The V and J ends lost 8 bases and 3 bases, in that order; junction bases with no gene match: 8. The CDR3 runs 14 residues. Germline V gene data show CDR1 as SGHVS and CDR2 as FQNEAQ. CDR3 residues: CASHPRLATDTQYF. The CDR3 DNA is TGTGCCAGCCACCCGAGACTAGCAACAGATACGCAGTATTTT.

The chain carries TRBV7-6 and TRBJ1-2; D is uncertain. The V gene lost 1 base and the J gene lost 4 bases, with 19 bases spanning the gap. The germline gives CDR1 SGHVS, CDR2 FNYEAQ. This CDR3 comprises 17 residues. The CDR3 DNA follows: TGTGCCAGCAGCTTAGTTTCGGGGAATCGGCGCAGCTATGGCTACACCTTC. This translates into CASSLVSGNRRSYGYTF.

In this sample, this clonotype turned up many times. This chain connects TRBV12-3 or TRBV12-4 to TRBJ2-5; TRBD1 or TRBD2 may be the D gene (5 bases each). CDR3 length: 14 residues. The V end lost 3 bases, the J end lost 1 base, and 9 bases lay between the germline ends. CDR3 nucleotide sequence: TGTGCCAGCAGTTTCGAGGGACGCCAAGAGACCCAGTACTTC. This encodes CASSFEGRQETQYF.

This clonotype has ten or more counts. The chain has TRBV29-1 and TRBJ2-7; TRBD2 matches at 10 bases. The CDR3 runs to 15 residues. V was pared by 0 bases and J by 2 bases, with 4 bases of the junction left unmatched. Germline CDR1 and CDR2: SQVTM and ANQGSEA. This chain's CDR3 is CSVEEPLAGAYEQYF. CDR3 nucleotide sequence: TGCAGCGTTGAAGAACCCCTAGCGGGAGCCTACGAGCAGTACTTC.